This record covers a single TCR beta chain. Other DNA sequences of this sample code for an identical CDR3. These data belong to a study of shared clonotypes between healthy human individuals. Ten immunoSEQ deep assay plates held the unsorted PBMC DNA. In the study's own analysis: ImmunoSEQ junction-only sequences lacked quality scores, so their filtering differed. TCRdb keeps only in-frame clones here, not all; method: immunoSEQ multiplex PCR. V and J calls and clone size are as listed in that table; D and trimming were resolved from the DNA. Of more than 400,000 clones detected, around 85% appear once; the ten largest clones hold 9.5% to 15%. The V gene lost 6 bases and the J gene lost 4 bases, with 10 bases spanning the gap. CDR3 length: 13 amino acids. Germline V CDR1 and CDR2: MNHNS, SASEGT.

The source material was PBMCs. This sequence originates from a woman aged 40 to 49 in good health. Some clones in this sample may be carry-over from other donors' samples. This chain connects TRBV6-1 to TRBJ1-5; tentatively, D is TRBD1 (6 bases). CDR3 nucleotides: TGTGCCAGCAGCGAACAGGGTAATCAGCCCCAGCATTTT. Its protein is CASSEQGNQPQHF.